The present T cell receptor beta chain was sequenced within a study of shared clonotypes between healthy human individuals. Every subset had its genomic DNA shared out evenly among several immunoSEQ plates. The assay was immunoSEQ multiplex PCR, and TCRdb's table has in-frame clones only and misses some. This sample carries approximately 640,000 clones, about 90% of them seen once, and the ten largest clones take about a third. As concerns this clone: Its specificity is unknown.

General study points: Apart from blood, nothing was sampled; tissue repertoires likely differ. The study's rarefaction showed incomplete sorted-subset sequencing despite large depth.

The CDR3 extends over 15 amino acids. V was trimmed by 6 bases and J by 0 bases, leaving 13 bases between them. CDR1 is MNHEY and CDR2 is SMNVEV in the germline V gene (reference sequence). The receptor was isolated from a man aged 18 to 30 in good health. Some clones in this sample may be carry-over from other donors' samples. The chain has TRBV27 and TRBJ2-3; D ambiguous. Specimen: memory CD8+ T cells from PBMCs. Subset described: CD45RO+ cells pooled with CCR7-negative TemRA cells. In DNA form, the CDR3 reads TGTGCCAGCAGCTCAGGATTGGGAAGCACAGATACGCAGTATTTT. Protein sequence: CASSSGLGSTDTQYF.